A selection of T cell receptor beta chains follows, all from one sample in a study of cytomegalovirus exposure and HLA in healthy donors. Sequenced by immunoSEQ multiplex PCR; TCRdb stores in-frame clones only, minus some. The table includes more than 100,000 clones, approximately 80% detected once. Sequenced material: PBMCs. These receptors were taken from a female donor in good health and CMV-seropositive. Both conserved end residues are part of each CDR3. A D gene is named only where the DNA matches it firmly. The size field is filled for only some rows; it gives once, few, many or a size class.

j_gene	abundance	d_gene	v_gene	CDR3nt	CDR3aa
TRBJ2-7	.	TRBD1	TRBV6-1	TGTGCCAGCAGTGAAGTGATAGTCGGACAGGCCAAATACGAGCAGTACTTC	CASSEVIVGQAKYEQYF
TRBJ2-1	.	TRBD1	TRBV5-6	TGTGCCAGCAGCTTATGGGACAGGGGGATCGGAAGCTCCTACAATGAGCAGTTCTTC	CASSLWDRGIGSSYNEQFF
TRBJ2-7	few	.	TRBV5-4	TGTGCCAGCAGCTTGGACGGGGGTGGTACGGGCGAGCAGTACTTC	CASSLDGGGTGEQYF
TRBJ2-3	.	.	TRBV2	TGTGCCTCCGGTGTGCGGTCCAGCACAGATACGCAGTATTTT	CASGVRSSTDTQYF
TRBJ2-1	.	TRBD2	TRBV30	TGTGCCTGGGCACTTACTGTACTAGCGTCGGGGCAGTTCTTC	CAWALTVLASGQFF
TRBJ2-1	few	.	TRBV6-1	TGTGCCAGCAGTGAACAGTTCAATGAGCAGTTCTTC	CASSEQFNEQFF
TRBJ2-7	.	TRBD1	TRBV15	TGTGCCACCAGCCCTAAGGGACAGGGAAGGGAGCAGTACTTC	CATSPKGQGREQYF
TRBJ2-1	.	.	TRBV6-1	TGTGCCAGCCGAGATAACCTCCTAGGAAACAATGAGCAGTTCTTC	CASRDNLLGNNEQFF
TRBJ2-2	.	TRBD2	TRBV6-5	TGTGCCAGCTTGACTAGCCCGAACACCGGGGAGCTGTTTTTT	CASLTSPNTGELFF
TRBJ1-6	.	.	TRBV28	TGTGCCAGCAGAGAGTGGAGAAGCTCCTATAATTCACCCCTCCACTTT	CASREWRSSYNSPLHF
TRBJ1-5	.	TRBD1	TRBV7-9	TGTGCCAGCAGCTTCGGGACAGGGTATATTCAGCCCCAGCATTTT	CASSFGTGYIQPQHF
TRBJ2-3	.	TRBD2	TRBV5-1	TGCGCCAGCAGCCCCACTAGCGACACAGATACGCAGTATTTT	CASSPTSDTDTQYF
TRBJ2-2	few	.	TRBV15	TGTGCCACCAGCGGCTACACCGGGGAGCTGTTTTTT	CATSGYTGELFF
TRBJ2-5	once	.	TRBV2	TGTGCCAGCATTGATCGTTCAGAGACCCAGTACTTC	CASIDRSETQYF
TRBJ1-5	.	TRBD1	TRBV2	TGTGCCAGCAGTATTAGGACAGGGGTTAGCGGCCAGCCCCAGCATTTT	CASSIRTGVSGQPQHF
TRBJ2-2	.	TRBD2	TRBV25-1	TGTGCCAGCAGTAAAATCCCTAGCGGGAACACCGGGGAGCTGTTTTTT	CASSKIPSGNTGELFF
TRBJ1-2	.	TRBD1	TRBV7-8	TGTGCCAGCAGCCTGCGACAGGGTAGTTGGTATGGCTACACCTTC	CASSLRQGSWYGYTF
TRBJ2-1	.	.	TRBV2	TGTGCCAGCAGTGAGGGAGGCGTCTCCTACAATGAGCAGTTCTTC	CASSEGGVSYNEQFF
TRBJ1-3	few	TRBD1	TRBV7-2	TGTGCCAGCCGGGACAGGGCTGGAAACACCATATATTTT	CASRDRAGNTIYF
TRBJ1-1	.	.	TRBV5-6	TGTGCCAGCAGCTTAAAGGTCTTAGGGGGAGCTTTCTTT	CASSLKVLGGAFF
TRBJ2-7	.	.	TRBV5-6	TGTGCCAGCAGCCCGGGACAACTCTACGAGCAGTACTTC	CASSPGQLYEQYF
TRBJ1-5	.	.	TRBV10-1	TGCGCCAGCAGGAGGGATCAGCCCCAGCATTTT	CASRRDQPQHF
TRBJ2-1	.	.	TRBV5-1	TGCGCCAGCAGCCGAGGGGGGGGCACTGAGCAGTTCTTC	CASSRGGGTEQFF
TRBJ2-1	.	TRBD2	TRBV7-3	TGTGCCAGCAGCAAACTAGCGGGAGGGCCGAGTGAGCAGTTCTTC	CASSKLAGGPSEQFF
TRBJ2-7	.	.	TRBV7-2	TGTGCCAGCAGCTCAGCACGTGGAGGCGAGCAGTACTTC	CASSSARGGEQYF
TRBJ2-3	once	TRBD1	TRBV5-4	TGTGCCAGCAGCTTAGAGACAGGGGGCGCAGATACGCAGTATTTT	CASSLETGGADTQYF
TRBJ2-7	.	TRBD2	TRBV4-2	TGTGCCAGCAGCCAAGGAGCAGGGACTAGCGAAGCCTACGAGCAGTACTTC	CASSQGAGTSEAYEQYF
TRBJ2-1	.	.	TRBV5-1	TGCGCCAGCAGCTTGGCCATTGCAGGTAGCAATGAGCAGTTCTTC	CASSLAIAGSNEQFF
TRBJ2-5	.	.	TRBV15	TGTGCCACCAGCAGAGAGGCTAGCGAAGAGACCCAGTACTTC	CATSREASEETQYF
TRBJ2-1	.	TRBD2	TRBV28	TGTGCCAGCACATCCCGGCTAGCGGGGTCCCTCCGAAGATACAATGAGCAGTTCTTC	CASTSRLAGSLRRYNEQFF
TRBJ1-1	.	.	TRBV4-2	TGTGCCAGCAGCCAAGATACCCTAAACACTGAAGCTTTCTTT	CASSQDTLNTEAFF
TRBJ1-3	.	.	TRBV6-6	TGTGCCAGCGCGCCCCGCTCTGGAAACACCATATATTTT	CASAPRSGNTIYF
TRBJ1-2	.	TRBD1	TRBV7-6	TGTGCCAGCAGCCCAGTACAGGGGCTGGGCTATGGCTACACCTTC	CASSPVQGLGYGYTF
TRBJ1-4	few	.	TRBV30	TGTGCCTGGAGTGAAGACAGGATATGGGAAAAACTGTTTTTT	CAWSEDRIWEKLFF
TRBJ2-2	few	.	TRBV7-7	TGTGCCAGCAGCTTAGCGTTATACGGGGAGCTGTTTTTT	CASSLALYGELFF
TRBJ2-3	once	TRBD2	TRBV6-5	TGTGCCAGCAGCCCGAGCGGGAGTTTTGCAGATACGCAGTATTTT	CASSPSGSFADTQYF
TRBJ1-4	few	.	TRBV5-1	TGCGCCAGCAGCTTGTTCAGGCTATTT	CASSLFRLF
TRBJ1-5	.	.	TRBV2	TGTGCCAGCAGTGAGTCCTGGGCCAATCAGCCCCAGCATTTT	CASSESWANQPQHF
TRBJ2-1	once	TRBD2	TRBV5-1	TGCGCCAGCAGCTTGGAATGGGCTAGCGGGGACAATGAGCAGTTCTTC	CASSLEWASGDNEQFF
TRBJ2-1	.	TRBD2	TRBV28	TGTGCCAGCAGTTTAGGGGCCTGGGTAGGGCTAGCGGGGGGGAGCTCCTACAATGAGCAGTTCTTC	CASSLGAWVGLAGGSSYNEQFF
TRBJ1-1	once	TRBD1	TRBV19	TGTGCCAGTTCCCCGAGACAGGGTGGGGGCACTGAAGCTTTCTTT	CASSPRQGGGTEAFF
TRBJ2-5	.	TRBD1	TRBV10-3	TGTGCCATCAGTGAGGGACAGGAAGAGACCCAGTACTTC	CAISEGQEETQYF
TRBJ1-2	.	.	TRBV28	TGTGCCAGCAGCTCGACCCCCAGGGTTCATGGCTACACCTTC	CASSSTPRVHGYTF
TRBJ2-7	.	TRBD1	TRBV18	TGTGCCAGCTCACCGGGGCAGGGGGCCCTCTACGAGCAGTACTTC	CASSPGQGALYEQYF
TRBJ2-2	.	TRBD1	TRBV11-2	TGTGCCAGCAGCTCCCGGGACAGGAGCACCGGGGAGCTGTTTTTT	CASSSRDRSTGELFF
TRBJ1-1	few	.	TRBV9	TGTGCCAGCCAGTCCCAAGATCACACTGAAGCTTTCTTT	CASQSQDHTEAFF
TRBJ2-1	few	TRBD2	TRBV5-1	TGCGCCAGCAGCACATCTAGCGGCGAGCAGTTCTTC	CASSTSSGEQFF
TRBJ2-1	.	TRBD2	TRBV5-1	TGCGCCAGCAGCTTGGCCGCTAGCGGATACTACAATGAGCAGTTCTTC	CASSLAASGYYNEQFF
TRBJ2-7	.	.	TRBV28	TGTGCCAGCAGTTTTAGTTTAACCTACGAGCAGTACTTC	CASSFSLTYEQYF
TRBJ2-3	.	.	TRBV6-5	TGTGCCAGCAGATCCCTCTACCGCACAGATACGCAGTATTTT	CASRSLYRTDTQYF
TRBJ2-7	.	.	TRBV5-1	TGCGCCAGCAGCTTGGAACTAGATTACGAGCAGTACTTC	CASSLELDYEQYF
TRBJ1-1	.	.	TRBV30	TGTGCCTGGAGTGCCTCTTTCGGGAGGGCAATTGGGAACACTGAAGCTTTCTTT	CAWSASFGRAIGNTEAFF
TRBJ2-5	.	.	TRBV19	TGTGCCAGTAGAGGGGCAAAAGGGGAGACCCAGTACTTC	CASRGAKGETQYF
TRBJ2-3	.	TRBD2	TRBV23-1	TGCGCCAGCAGTCATTGCGGGGGGGCTAGCACAGATACGCAGTATTTT	CASSHCGGASTDTQYF
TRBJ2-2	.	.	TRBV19	TGTGCCAGTAGTATCTCGGTGTCCGCGAGGGGGGAGCTGTTTTTT	CASSISVSARGELFF